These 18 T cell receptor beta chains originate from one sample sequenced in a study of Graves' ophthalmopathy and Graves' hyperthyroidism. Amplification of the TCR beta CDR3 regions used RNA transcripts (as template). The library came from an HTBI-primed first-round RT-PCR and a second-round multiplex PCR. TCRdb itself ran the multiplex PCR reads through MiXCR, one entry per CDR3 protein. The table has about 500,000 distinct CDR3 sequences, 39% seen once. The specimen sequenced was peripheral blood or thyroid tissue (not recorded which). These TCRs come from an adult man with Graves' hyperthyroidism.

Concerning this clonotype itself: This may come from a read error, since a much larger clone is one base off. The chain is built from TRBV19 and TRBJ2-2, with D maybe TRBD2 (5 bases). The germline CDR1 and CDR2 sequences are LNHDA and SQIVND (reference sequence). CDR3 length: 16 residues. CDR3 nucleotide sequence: TGTGCCAGTAGTATAGCCAGCGGACCGAACACCAGGGAGCTGTTTTTT. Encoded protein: CASSIASGPNTRELFF.

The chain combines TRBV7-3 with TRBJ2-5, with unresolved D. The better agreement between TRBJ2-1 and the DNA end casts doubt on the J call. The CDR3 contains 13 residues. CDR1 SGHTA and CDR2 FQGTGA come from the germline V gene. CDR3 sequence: CASSPTAQSEQFF. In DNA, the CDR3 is TGTGCCAGCAGTCCGACGGCACAGAGTGAGCAGTTCTTC.

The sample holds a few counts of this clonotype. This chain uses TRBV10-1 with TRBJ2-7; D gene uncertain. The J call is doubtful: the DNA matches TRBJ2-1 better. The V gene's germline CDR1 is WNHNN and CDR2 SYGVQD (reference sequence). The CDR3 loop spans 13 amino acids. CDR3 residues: CASSVDLAREQFF. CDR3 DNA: TGCGCCAGCAGTGTGGACCTTGCGCGTGAGCAGTTCTTC.

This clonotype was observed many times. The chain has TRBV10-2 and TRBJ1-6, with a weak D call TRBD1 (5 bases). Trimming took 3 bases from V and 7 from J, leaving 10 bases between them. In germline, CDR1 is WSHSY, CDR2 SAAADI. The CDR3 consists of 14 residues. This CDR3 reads CASSESGSNSPLHF. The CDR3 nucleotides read TGCGCCAGCAGTGAATCAGGGTCAAATTCACCCCTCCACTTT.

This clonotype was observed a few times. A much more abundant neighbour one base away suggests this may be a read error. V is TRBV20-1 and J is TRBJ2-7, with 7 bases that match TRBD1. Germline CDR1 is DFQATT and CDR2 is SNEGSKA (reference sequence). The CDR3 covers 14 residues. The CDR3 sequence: CGAREAGGPYEQYF. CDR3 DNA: TGCGGTGCTAGAGAGGCAGGGGGTCCCTACGAGCAGTACTTC.

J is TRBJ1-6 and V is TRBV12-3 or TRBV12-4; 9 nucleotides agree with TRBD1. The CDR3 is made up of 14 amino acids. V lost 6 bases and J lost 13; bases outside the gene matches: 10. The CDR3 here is CASSPRTGAEPLHF. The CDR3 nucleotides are TGTGCCAGCAGCCCACGGACAGGGGCTGAGCCCCTCCACTTT.

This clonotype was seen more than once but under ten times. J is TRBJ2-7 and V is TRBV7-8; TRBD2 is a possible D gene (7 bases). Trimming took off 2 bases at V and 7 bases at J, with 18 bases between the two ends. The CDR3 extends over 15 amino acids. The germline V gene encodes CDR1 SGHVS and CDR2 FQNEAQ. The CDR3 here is CASSLRGREGVEQYF. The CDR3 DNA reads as TGTGCCAGCAGCTTAAGGGGCAGGGAGGGGGTTGAGCAGTACTTC.

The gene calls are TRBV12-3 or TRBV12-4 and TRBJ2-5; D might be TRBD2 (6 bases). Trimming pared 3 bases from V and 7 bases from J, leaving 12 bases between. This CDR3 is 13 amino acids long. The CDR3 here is CASSFGGRGTQYF. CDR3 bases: TGTGCCAGCAGTTTCGGGGGTCGAGGGACCCAGTACTTC.

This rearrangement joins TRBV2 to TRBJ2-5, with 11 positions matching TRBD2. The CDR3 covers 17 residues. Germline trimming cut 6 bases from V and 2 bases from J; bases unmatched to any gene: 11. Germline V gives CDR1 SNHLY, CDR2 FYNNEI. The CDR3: CASSPGKTSGVQETQYF. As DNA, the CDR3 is TGTGCCAGCAGCCCGGGGAAGACTAGCGGGGTTCAAGAGACCCAGTACTTC.

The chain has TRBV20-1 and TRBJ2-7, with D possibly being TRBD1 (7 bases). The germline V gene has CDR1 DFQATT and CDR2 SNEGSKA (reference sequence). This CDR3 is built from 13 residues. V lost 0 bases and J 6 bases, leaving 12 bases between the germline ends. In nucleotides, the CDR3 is TGCAGTGCTAGAGACTACAGGGGAGGCGAGCAGTACTTC. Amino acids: CSARDYRGGEQYF.

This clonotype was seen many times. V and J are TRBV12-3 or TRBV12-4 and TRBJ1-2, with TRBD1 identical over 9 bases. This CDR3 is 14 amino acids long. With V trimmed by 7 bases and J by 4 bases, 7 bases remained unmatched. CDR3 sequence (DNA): TGTGCCAGCAAAAGGGACAGGGACTTCTATGGCTACACCTTC. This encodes CASKRDRDFYGYTF.

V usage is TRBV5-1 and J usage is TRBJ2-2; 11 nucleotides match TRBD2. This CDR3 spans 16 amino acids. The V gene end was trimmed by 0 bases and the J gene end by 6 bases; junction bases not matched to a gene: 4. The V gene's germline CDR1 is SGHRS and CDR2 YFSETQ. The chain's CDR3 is CASSLATSGGPGELFF. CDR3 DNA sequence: TGCGCCAGCAGCTTGGCAACTAGCGGGGGCCCCGGGGAGCTGTTTTTT.

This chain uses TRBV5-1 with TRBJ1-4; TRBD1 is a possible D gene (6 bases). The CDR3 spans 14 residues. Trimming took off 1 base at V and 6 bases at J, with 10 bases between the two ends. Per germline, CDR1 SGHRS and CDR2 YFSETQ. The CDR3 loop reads CASSLYGGDEKLFF. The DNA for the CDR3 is TGCGCCAGCAGCTTGTATGGGGGCGATGAAAAACTGTTTTTT.

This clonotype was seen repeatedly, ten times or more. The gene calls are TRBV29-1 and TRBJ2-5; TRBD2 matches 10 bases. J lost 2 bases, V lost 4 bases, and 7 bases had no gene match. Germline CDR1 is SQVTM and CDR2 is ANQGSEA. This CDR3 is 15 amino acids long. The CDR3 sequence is CSVVGLAEIQETQYF. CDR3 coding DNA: TGCAGCGTTGTAGGACTAGCGGAAATACAAGAGACCCAGTACTTC.

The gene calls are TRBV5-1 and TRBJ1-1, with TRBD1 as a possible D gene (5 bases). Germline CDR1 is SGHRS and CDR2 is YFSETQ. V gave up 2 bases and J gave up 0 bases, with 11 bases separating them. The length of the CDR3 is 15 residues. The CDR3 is CASSFGDRLNTEAFF. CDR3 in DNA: TGCGCCAGCAGCTTTGGGGACCGCTTGAACACTGAAGCTTTCTTT.

The CDR3 here is CASSTPEETQYF. The CDR3, as DNA: TGTGCCAGCAGCACCCCGGAGGAGACCCAGTACTTC. The chain employs TRBV7-9 and TRBJ2-5, with D uncertain. Between the trimmed V and J ends, which lost 5 bases and 5 bases, there was a span of 9 bases. Germline CDR1 reads SEHNR; CDR2 reads FQNEAQ (reference sequence). The CDR3 has 12 residues.

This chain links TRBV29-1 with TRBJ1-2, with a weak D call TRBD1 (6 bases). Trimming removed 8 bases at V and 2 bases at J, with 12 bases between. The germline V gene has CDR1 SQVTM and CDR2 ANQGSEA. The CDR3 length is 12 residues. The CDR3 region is CSSSTGNYGYTF. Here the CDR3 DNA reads TGCAGCTCCTCAACAGGGAACTATGGCTACACCTTC.

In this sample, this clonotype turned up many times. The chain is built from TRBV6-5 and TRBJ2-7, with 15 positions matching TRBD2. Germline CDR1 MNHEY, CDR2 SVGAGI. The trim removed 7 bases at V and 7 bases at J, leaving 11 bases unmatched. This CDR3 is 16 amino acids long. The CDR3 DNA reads TGTGCCAGCACCTTAAGGGGACTAGCGGGAGGAAGGGAGCAGTACTTC. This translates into CASTLRGLAGGREQYF.